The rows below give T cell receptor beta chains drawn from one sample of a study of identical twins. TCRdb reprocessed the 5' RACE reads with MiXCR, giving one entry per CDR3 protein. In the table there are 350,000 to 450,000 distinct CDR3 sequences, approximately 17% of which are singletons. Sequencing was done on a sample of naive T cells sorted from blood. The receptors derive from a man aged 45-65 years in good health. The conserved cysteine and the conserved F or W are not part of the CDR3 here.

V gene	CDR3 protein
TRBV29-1	SVVTGGLGNQPQH
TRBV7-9	ASSLEQGAYSNQPQH
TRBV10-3	AISSLAWGTEQY
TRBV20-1	SAQDRDRGYEQY
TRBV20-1	SVRRGSTDTQY
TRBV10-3	AISAQHSNQPQH
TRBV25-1	ASSDPRETQY
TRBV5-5	ASSYLTPGNTIY
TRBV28	AAGLGTINQPQH
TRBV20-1	SQQSGGLSTDTQY
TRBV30	AWSVPPSGVTQY
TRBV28	ASSPGGGDYGYT
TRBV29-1	SAVGFRSGANVLT
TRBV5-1	ASSPTSGGAETQY
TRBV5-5	ASSLGGTGWTDTQY
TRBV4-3	ASSQDGASSYTDTQY
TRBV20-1	SARASPLGNNEQF
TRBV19	ASSPLLGSRMNTEAF
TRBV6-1	ATRVKQGAGTEAF
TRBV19	ASSSIGHIAVYEQY
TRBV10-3	AISDDHSGDIQY
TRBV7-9	ASSSKGADGYT
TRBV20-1	SARDLAAGGRTLEQY
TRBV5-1	ASSLQVSSGANVLT
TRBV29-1	SVTGDTGELF
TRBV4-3	ASSQGNLNTEAF
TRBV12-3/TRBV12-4	ASPRTGQGYTDTQY
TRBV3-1	ASSQVGQHSPLH
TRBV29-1	SVTSGESYEQY
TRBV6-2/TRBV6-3	ASSYGGGQGIHEQY
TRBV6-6	ASTQGLNQPQH
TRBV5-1	ASSPGAGYQETQY
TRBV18	ASATSSYEQY
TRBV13	ASSLEEGGTYNEQF
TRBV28	ASSFHLGPYEQY
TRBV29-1	SVEGQGLNTEAF
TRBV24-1	ATESSKRGYQETQY
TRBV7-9	ASRGGIGKLF
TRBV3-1	ASETGSGTEAF
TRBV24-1	ATSGSGSQPQH
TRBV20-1	SAGQRGRAYNEQF
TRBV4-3	ASSQDSSGAYEQY
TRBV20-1	SARRPGLAGSPPGFYEQY
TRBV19	ASRIRAGDNEQF
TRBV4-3	ASSQTLAGLGETQY
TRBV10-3	AISEPDRAPYNEQF
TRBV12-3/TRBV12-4	ASSRGTAYNEQF
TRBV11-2	ASSYGQDYEQY